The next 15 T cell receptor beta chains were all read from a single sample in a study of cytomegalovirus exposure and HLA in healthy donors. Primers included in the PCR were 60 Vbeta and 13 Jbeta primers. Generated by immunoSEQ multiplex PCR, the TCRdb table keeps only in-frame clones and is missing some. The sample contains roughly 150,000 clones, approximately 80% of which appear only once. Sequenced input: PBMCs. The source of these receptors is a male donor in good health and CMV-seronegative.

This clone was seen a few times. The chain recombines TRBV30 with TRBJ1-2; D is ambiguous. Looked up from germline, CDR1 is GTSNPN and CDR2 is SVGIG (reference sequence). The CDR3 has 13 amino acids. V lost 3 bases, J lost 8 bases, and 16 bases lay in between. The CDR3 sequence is CAWRTEGRRGYTF. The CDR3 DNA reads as TGTGCCTGGAGGACCGAAGGGAGGCGAGGCTACACCTTC. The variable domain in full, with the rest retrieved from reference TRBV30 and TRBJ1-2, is SQTIHQWPATLVQPVGSPLSLECTVEGTSNPNLYWYRQAAGRGLQLLFYSVGIGQISSEVPQNLSASRPQDRQFILSSKKLLLSDSGFYLCAWRTEGRRGYTFGSGTRLTVV.

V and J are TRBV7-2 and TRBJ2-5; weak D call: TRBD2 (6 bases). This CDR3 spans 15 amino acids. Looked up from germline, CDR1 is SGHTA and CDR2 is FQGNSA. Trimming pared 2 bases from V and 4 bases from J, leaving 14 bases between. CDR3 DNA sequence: TGTGCCAGCAGCTTACGGGCGGGAAGCGGAGAGACCCAGTACTTC. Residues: CASSLRAGSGETQYF.

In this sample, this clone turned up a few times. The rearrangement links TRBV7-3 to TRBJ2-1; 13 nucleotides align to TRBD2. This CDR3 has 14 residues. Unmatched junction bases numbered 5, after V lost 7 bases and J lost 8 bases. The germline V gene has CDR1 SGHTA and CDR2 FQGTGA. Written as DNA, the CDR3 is TGTGCCAGCATGACTAGCGGGGGGTCGCATGAGCAGTTCTTC. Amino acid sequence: CASMTSGGSHEQFF.

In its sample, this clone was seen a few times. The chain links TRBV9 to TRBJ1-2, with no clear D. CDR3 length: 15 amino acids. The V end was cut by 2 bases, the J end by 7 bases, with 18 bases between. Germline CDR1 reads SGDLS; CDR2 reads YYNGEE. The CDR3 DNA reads TGTGCCAGCAGCGTGAGTGGGGAGAAGGGAGGTGGCTACACCTTC. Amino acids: CASSVSGEKGGGYTF. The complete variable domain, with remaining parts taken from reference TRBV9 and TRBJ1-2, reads DSGVTQTPKHLITATGQRVTLRCSPRSGDLSVYWYQQSLDQGLQFLIQYYNGEERAKGNILERFSAQQFPDLHSELNLSSLELGDSALYFCASSVSGEKGGGYTFGSGTRLTVV.

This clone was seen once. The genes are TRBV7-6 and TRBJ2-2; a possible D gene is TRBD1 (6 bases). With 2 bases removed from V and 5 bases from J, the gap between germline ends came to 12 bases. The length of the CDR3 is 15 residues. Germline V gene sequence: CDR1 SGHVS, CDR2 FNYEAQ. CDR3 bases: TGTGCCAGCAGCTTACGGACAGAAAAGACCGGGGAGCTGTTTTTT. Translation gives CASSLRTEKTGELFF.

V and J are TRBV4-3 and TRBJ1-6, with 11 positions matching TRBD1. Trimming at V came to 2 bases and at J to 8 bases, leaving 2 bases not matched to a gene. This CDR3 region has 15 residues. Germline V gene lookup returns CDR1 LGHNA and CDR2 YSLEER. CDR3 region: CASSQRGQGDSPLHF. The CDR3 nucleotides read TGCGCCAGCAGCCAACGGGGACAGGGGGATTCACCCCTCCACTTT.

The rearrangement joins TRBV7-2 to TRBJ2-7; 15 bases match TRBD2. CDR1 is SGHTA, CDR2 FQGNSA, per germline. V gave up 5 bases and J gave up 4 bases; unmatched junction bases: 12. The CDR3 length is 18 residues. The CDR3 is CASSVGLAGGSFLYEQYF. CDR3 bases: TGTGCCAGCAGCGTAGGACTAGCGGGAGGGTCTTTTCTTTACGAGCAGTACTTC.

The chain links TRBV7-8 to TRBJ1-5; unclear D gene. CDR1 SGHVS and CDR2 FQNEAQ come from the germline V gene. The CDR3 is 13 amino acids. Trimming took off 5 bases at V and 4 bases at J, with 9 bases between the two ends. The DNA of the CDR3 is TGTGCCAGCAGCGAGCGGGTAAATCAGCCCCAGCATTTT. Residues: CASSERVNQPQHF.

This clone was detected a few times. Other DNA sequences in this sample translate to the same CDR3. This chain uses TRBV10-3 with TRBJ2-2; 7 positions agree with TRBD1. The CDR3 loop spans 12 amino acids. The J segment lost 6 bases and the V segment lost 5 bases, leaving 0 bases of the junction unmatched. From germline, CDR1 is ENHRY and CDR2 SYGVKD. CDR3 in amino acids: CAISTGAGELFF. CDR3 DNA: TGTGCCATCAGTACAGGGGCCGGGGAGCTGTTTTTT.

CDR3: CASSESHREKGTQYF. CDR3 bases: TGCGCCAGCAGTGAGTCGCACAGGGAGAAAGGGACCCAGTACTTC. The rearrangement uses TRBV10-2 and TRBJ2-5; a weak D match, TRBD1 (6 bases). The CDR3 is made up of 15 amino acids. Germline lookup yields CDR1 WSHSY and CDR2 SAAADI. Between the trimmed V and J ends, which lost 0 bases and 7 bases, there was a span of 15 bases.

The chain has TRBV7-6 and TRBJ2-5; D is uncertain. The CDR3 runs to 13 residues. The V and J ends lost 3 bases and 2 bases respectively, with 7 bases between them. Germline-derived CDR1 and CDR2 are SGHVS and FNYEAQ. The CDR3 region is CASSLVQQETQYF. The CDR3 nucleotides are TGTGCCAGCAGCTTGGTACAACAAGAGACCCAGTACTTC.

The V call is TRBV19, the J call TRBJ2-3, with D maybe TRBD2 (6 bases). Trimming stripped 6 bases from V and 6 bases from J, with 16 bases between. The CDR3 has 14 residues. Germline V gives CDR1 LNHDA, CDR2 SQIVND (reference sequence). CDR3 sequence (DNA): TGTGCCAGTAGGAAGGCAGGGAGGACCGATACGCAGTATTTT. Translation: CASRKAGRTDTQYF.

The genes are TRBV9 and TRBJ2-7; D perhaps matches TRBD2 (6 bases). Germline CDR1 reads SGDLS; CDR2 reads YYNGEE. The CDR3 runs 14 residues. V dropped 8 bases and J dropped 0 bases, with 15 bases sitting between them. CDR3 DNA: TGTGCCAGAGATGCGGGGAAGGGCTCCTACGAGCAGTACTTC. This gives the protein CARDAGKGSYEQYF.

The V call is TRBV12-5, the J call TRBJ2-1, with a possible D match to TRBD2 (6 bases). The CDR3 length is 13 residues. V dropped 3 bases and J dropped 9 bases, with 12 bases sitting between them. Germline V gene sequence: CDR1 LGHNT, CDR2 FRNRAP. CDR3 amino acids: CASGFSRGGEQFF. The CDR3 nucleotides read TGTGCTAGTGGTTTCAGCCGGGGAGGTGAGCAGTTCTTC.

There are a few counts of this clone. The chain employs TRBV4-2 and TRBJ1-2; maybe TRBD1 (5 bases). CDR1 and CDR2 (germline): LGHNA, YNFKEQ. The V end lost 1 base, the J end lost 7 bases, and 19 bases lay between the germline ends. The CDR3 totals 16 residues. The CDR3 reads CASSQGGRGWAVGYTF. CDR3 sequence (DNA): TGTGCCAGCAGCCAAGGGGGCCGGGGGTGGGCTGTTGGCTACACCTTC.